This TCR beta chain appears in the sequencing data of a study of T cells in Graves' hyperthyroidism and ophthalmopathy. The wider study: Initial diagnosis, before any treatment, was when peripheral blood was collected.

The CDR3 extends over 15 amino acids. Germline CDR1 and CDR2: SGHTA and FQGNSA. V lost 5 bases and J lost 4; bases outside the gene matches: 5. TCR beta CDR3 regions were amplified from RNA transcripts. In the first-round RT-PCR of the TCR CDR3, the HTBI primer set was used. TCRdb re-called the multiplex PCR reads with MiXCR, one entry per CDR3 protein. The table shows under 650,000 distinct CDR3 sequences, with roughly 16% occurring only once. The study's findings and limits: Blood shared most expanded thyroid clonotypes above 0.001. The model made its ophthalmopathy prediction, and onset followed a median around 6.5 months later.

PBMCs stemmed from less than 13 ml fresh peripheral blood. This clonotype was seen at least ten times. Its specificity is unknown. The chain links TRBV7-2 to TRBJ2-3; 11 nucleotides match TRBD2. The source material was blood. This receptor was taken from a woman in her thirties with Graves' hyperthyroidism. Written as DNA, the CDR3 is TGTGCCAGCAGCGGGATAGCGGGAGGGGCAGATACGCAGTATTTT. As protein: CASSGIAGGADTQYF. Based on the CDR3 plus reference TRBV7-2 and TRBJ2-3, the full variable domain is GAGVSQSPSNKVTEKGKDVELRCDPISGHTALYWYRQSLGQGLEFLIYFQGNSAPDKSGLPSDRFSAERTGGSVSTLTIQRTQQEDSAVYLCASSGIAGGADTQYFGPGTRLTVL.